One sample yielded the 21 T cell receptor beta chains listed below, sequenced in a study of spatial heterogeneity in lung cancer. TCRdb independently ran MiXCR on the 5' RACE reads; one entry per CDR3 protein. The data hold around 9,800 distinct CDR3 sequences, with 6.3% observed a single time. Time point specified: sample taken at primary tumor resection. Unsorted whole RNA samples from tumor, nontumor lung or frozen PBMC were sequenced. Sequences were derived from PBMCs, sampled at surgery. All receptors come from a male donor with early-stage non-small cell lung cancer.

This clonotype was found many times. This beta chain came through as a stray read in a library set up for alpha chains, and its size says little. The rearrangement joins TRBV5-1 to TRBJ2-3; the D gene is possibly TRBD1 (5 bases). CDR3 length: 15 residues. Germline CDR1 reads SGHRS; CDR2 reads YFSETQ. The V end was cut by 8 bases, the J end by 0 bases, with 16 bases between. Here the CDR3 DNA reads TGCGCCAGTAGCCCCTCAGGGTTCAGCACAGATACGCAGTATTTT. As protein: CASSPSGFSTDTQYF.

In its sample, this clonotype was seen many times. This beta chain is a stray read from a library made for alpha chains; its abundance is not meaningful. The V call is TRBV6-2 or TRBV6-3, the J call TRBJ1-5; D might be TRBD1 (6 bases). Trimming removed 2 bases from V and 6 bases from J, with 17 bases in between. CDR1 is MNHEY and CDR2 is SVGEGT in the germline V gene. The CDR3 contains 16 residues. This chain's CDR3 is CASSYAVRGPPQPQHF. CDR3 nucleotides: TGTGCCAGCAGTTACGCGGTCAGGGGCCCTCCTCAGCCCCAGCATTTT.

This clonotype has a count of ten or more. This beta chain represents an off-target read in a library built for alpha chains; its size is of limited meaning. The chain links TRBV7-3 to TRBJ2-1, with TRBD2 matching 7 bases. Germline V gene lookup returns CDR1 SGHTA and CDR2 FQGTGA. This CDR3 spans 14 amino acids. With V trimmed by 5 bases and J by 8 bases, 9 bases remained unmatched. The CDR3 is CASSPGGEWDEQFF. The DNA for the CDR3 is TGTGCCAGCAGCCCTGGGGGGGAATGGGATGAGCAGTTCTTC.

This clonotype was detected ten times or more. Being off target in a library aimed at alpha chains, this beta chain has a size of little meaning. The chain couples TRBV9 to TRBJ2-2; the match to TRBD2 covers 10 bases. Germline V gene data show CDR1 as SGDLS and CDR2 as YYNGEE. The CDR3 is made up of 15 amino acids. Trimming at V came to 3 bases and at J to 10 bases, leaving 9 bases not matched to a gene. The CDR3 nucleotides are TGTGCCAGCAGCGCGCGCAGCGGGGGGGCCGTGGAGCTGTTTTTT. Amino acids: CASSARSGGAVELFF.

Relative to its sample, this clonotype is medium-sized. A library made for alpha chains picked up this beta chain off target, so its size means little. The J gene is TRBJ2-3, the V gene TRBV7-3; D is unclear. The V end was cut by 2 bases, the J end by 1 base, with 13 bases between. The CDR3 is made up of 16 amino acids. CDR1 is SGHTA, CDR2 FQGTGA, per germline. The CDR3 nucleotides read TGTGCCAGCAGCTTAGGGCCCGATCCCCGCACAGATACGCAGTATTTT. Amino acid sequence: CASSLGPDPRTDTQYF.

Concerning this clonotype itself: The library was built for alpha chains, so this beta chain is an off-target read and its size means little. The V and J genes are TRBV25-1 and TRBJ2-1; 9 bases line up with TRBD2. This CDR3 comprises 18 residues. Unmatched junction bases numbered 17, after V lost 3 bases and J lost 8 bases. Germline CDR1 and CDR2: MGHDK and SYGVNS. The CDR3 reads CASSETLSFGGRVDEQFF. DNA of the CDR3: TGTGCCAGCAGTGAGACCCTCTCCTTTGGCGGGAGGGTTGATGAGCAGTTCTTC.

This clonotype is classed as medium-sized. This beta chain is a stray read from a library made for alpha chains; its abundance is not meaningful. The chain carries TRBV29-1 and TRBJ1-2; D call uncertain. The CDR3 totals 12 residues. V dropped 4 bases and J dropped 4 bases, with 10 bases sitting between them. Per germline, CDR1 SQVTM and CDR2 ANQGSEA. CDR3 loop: CSVAEGGYGYTF. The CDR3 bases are TGCAGCGTTGCTGAGGGAGGCTATGGCTACACCTTC.

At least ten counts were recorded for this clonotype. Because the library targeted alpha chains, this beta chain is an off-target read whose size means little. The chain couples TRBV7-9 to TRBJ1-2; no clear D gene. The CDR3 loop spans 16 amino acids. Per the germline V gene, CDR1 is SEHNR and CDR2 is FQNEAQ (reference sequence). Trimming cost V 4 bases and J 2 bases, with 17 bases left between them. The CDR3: CASSWAPGGMNYGYTF. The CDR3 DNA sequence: TGTGCCAGCAGCTGGGCCCCAGGAGGGATGAACTATGGCTACACCTTC.

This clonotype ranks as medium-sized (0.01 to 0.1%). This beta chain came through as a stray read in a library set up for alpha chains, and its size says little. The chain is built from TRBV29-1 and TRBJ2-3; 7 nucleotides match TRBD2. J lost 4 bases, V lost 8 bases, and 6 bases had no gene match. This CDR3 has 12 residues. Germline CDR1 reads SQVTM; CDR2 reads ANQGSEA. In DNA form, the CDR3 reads TGCAGCCTGAGCGGGGAAGCAGATACGCAGTATTTT. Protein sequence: CSLSGEADTQYF.

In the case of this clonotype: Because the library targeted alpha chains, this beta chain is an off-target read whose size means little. The CDR3 DNA sequence: TGTGCCAGCAGTTCACAGGGAGAAGGCAATCAGCCCCAGCATTTT. It codes for CASSSQGEGNQPQHF. The chain links TRBV6-6 to TRBJ1-5; D may be TRBD1 (6 bases). The CDR3 consists of 15 residues. Germline CDR1 is MNHNY and CDR2 is SVGAGI (reference sequence). Trimming took 4 bases from V and 2 from J, leaving 12 bases between them.

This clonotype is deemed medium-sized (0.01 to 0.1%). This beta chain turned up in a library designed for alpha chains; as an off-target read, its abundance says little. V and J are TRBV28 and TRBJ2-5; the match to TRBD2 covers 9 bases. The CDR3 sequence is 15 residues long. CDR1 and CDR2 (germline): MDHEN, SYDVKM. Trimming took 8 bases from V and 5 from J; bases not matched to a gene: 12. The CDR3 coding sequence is TGTGCCAGCTTACGCGGGAGGGCCTATGCGGAGACCCAGTACTTC. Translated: CASLRGRAYAETQYF.

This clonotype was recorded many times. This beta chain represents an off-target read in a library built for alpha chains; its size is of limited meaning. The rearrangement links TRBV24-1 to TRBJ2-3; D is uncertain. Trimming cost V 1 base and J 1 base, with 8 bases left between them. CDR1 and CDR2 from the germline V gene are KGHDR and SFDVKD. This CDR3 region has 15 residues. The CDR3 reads CATSDFPGRTDTQYF. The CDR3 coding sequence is TGTGCCACCAGTGATTTCCCAGGTCGCACAGATACGCAGTATTTT.

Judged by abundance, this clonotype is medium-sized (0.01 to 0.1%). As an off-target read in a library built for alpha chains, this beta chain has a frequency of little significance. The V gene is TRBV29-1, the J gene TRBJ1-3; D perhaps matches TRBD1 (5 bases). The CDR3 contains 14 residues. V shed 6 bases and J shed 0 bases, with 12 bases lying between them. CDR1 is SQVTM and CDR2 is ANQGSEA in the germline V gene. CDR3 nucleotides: TGCAGCGTCGTGACAGTTCTCTCTGGAAACACCATATATTTT. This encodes CSVVTVLSGNTIYF.

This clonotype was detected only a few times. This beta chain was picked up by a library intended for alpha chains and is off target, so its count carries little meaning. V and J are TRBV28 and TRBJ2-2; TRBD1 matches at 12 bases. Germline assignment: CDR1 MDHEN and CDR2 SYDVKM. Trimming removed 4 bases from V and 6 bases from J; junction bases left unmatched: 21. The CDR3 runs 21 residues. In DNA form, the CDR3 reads TGTGCCAGCAGTTCTACCCATTTCGGGACAGGGGGCGCGTATAAGGCCGGGGAGCTGTTTTTT. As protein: CASSSTHFGTGGAYKAGELFF.

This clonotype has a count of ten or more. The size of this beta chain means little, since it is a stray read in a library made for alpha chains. Written as DNA, the CDR3 is TGTGCCATCAGTACGCCGGGACTAGCGGGAGCGAGTGGGTACAATGAGCAGTTCTTC. This sequence encodes CAISTPGLAGASGYNEQFF. This chain connects TRBV10-3 to TRBJ2-1; 14 bases align to TRBD2. Germline V gene sequence: CDR1 ENHRY, CDR2 SYGVKD. The CDR3 contains 19 residues. Trimming removed 5 bases from V and 4 bases from J; junction bases left unmatched: 13.

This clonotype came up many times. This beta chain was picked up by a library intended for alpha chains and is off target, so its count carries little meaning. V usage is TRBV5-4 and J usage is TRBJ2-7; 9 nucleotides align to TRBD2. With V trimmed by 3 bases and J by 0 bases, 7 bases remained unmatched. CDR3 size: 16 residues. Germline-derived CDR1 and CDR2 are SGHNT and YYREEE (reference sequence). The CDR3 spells CASSYHSGGLSYEQYF. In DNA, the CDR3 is TGTGCCAGCAGCTATCATAGCGGGGGTCTCTCCTACGAGCAGTACTTC.

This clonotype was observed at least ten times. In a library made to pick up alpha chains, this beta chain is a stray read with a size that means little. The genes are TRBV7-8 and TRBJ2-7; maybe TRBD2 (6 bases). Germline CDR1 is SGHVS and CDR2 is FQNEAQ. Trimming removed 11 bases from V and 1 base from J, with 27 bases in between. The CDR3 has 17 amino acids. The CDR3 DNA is TGTGCCTCCAGCCACCCGTCCTCCGGGACTTTTTCCTACGAGCAGTACTTC. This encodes CASSHPSSGTFSYEQYF.

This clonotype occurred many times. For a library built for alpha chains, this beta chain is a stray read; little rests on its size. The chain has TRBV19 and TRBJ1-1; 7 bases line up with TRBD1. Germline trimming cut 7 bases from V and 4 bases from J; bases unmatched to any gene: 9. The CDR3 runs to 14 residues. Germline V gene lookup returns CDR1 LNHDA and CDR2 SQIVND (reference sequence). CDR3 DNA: TGTGCCAGTAACCGACAGGGATCGGTCACTGAAGCTTTCTTT. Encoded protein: CASNRQGSVTEAFF.

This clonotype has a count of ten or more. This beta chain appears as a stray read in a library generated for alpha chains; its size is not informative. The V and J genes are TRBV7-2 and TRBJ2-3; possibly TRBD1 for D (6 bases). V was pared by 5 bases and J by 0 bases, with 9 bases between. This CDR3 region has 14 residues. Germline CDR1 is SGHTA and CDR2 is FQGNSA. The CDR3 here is CASSTRGSTDTQYF. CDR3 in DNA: TGTGCCAGCAGCACCAGGGGAAGCACAGATACGCAGTATTTT.

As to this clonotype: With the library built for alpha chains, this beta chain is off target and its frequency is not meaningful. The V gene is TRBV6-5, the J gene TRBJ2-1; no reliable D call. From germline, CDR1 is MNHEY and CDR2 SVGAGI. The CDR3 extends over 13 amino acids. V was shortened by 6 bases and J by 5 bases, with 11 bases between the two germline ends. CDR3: CASRGSADNEQFF. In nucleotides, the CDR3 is TGTGCCAGCAGAGGGTCGGCCGACAATGAGCAGTTCTTC.

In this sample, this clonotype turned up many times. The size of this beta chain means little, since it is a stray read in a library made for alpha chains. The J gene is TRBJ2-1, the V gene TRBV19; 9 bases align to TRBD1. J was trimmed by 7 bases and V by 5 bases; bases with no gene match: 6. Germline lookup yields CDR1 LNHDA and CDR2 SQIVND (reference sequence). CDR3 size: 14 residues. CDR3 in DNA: TGTGCCAGTAGTTTGGGACAGGGCGTGAATGAGCAGTTCTTC. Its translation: CASSLGQGVNEQFF. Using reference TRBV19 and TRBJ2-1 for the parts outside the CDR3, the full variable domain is DGGITQSPKYLFRKEGQNVTLSCEQNLNHDAMYWYRQDPGQGLRLIYYSQIVNDFQKGDIAEGYSVSREKKESFPLTVTSAQKNPTAFYLCASSLGQGVNEQFFGPGTRLTVL.